A selection of T cell receptor beta chains follows, all from one sample in a study of T cells in localized non-small cell lung cancer. Produced via immunoSEQ multiplex PCR; TCRdb's table is partial and in-frame only. The sample holds around 100,000 clones, approximately 90% seen once. The sample here was peripheral blood, taken before any cancer treatment. Receptors originate from a man aged 40 to 70 with stage I squamous cell lung carcinoma. Both conserved end residues are part of each CDR3. The D gene is left open where the match is weak. Expanded clones are given a class, and other clones once, few, many or no size at all.

size	V	D	J	CDR3	DNA
NA	TRBV29-1	NA	TRBJ1-2	CSVAVEDYGYTF	TGCAGCGTAGCCGTAGAAGACTATGGCTACACCTTC
NA	TRBV14	TRBD1	TRBJ1-2	CASSPGTDLYGYTF	TGTGCCAGCAGCCCCGGGACAGACCTCTATGGCTACACCTTC
NA	TRBV2	NA	TRBJ1-1	CASQDPGTEAFF	TGTGCCAGCCAGGACCCCGGGACTGAAGCTTTCTTT
NA	TRBV5-6	NA	TRBJ1-3	CASSLVQNGNTIYF	TGTGCCAGCAGCTTGGTTCAGAATGGAAACACCATATATTTT
NA	TRBV9	TRBD1	TRBJ2-1	CASSVLPDRGFHNEQFF	TGTGCCAGCAGCGTACTCCCGGACAGGGGGTTCCACAATGAGCAGTTCTTC
NA	TRBV4-1	NA	TRBJ2-3	CASSHPGIDTQYF	TGCGCCAGCAGCCACCCAGGGATAGATACGCAGTATTTT
once	TRBV6-4	TRBD1	TRBJ2-6	CASTNRDSASSSGANVLTF	TGTGCCAGCACCAACCGGGACAGTGCCTCGAGCTCTGGGGCCAACGTCCTGACTTTC
NA	TRBV7-2	NA	TRBJ1-4	CASSFGQTRDNEKLFF	TGTGCCAGCAGCTTCGGACAGACGCGAGATAATGAAAAACTGTTTTTT
NA	TRBV9	NA	TRBJ2-3	CASSLSGTRFDTDTQYF	TGTGCCAGCAGCCTATCCGGGACACGGTTTGACACAGATACGCAGTATTTT
NA	TRBV5-8	NA	TRBJ1-2	CASSLDRASGYTF	TGTGCCAGCAGCTTGGACAGGGCGAGTGGCTACACCTTC
NA	TRBV7-9	NA	TRBJ2-2	CASSLAGQSNTGELFF	TGTGCCAGCAGCTTAGCAGGGCAGTCGAACACCGGGGAGCTGTTTTTT
NA	TRBV6-6	NA	TRBJ1-2	CASSDFEGYTF	TGTGCCAGCAGTGACTTCGAGGGCTACACCTTC
NA	TRBV5-4	NA	TRBJ1-3	CASSSPAGGEGNTIYF	TGTGCCAGCAGCTCTCCCGCAGGAGGAGAAGGAAACACCATATATTTT
few	TRBV5-8	NA	TRBJ2-2	CASSLLIWGGELFF	TGTGCCAGCAGCCTTCTTATTTGGGGCGGGGAGCTGTTTTTT
NA	TRBV18	TRBD2	TRBJ2-7	CASSPRGLAGSYEQYF	TGTGCCAGCTCACCACGAGGACTAGCGGGGAGTTACGAGCAGTACTTC
few	TRBV11-3	NA	TRBJ2-7	CASSLATPTEQYF	TGTGCCAGCAGCTTAGCTACTCCGACCGAGCAGTACTTC
once	TRBV2	NA	TRBJ1-4	CASSPAVKSNEKLFF	TGTGCCAGCAGTCCAGCGGTTAAAAGTAATGAAAAACTGTTTTTT